These T cell receptor beta chains were read from a single sample in a study of shared clonotypes between healthy human individuals. This table comes from immunoSEQ multiplex PCR, and its TCRdb copy is limited to in-frame clones, with some not included. This sample has approximately 840,000 clones, with roughly 96% found just once. Sequencing was done on a sample of naive CD8+ T cells sorted from blood. The receptors here all came from a man aged 30-40 years in good health. Each CDR3 is given with its conserved first and last residue. Each record gives: V gene, clone size, D gene, J gene, CDR3 protein, CDR3 DNA. The D gene is left open where the match is weak. Size is stated for part of the rows, as once, few or many counts, or as a class when the clone is expanded.

>TRBV5-6|-|TRBD2|TRBJ2-1
CASSSRLATGVYNEQFF
TGTGCCAGCAGCTCCCGACTAGCAACTGGGGTATACAATGAGCAGTTCTTC
>TRBV6-1|-|TRBD1|TRBJ1-5
CASSEDRGLNQPQHF
TGTGCCAGCAGTGAGGACAGGGGATTGAATCAGCCCCAGCATTTT
>TRBV6-1|-|-|TRBJ2-1
CASSERLSAGSNNEQFF
TGTGCCAGCAGTGAGCGGCTATCCGCGGGGTCCAACAATGAGCAGTTCTTC
>TRBV5-8|-|-|TRBJ2-3
CASSLVQFTDTQYF
TGTGCCAGCAGCTTGGTGCAGTTCACAGATACGCAGTATTTT
>TRBV13|few|-|TRBJ2-7
CASSLGYEQYF
TGTGCCAGCAGCTTAGGCTACGAGCAGTACTTC
>TRBV18|-|TRBD1|TRBJ1-2
CASSPMTGHDGYTF
TGTGCCAGCTCACCGATGACAGGGCACGATGGCTACACCTTC
>TRBV5-4|-|-|TRBJ1-1
CASSFGITEAFF
TGTGCCAGCAGCTTCGGAATCACTGAAGCTTTCTTT
>TRBV6-5|-|-|TRBJ2-1
CASSYSTLASDNEQFF
TGTGCCAGCAGTTACTCGACCCTAGCGAGCGACAATGAGCAGTTCTTC
>TRBV7-9|-|TRBD1|TRBJ2-3
CASSAEQGLPTDTQYF
TGTGCCAGCAGCGCAGAACAGGGGCTTCCCACAGATACGCAGTATTTT
>TRBV11-2|-|-|TRBJ2-1
CASSPEGGGGDNEQFF
TGTGCCAGCAGCCCAGAGGGGGGAGGAGGAGACAATGAGCAGTTCTTC
>TRBV2|-|TRBD1|TRBJ2-7
CASTGQLYEQYF
TGTGCCAGTACGGGACAGTTATACGAGCAGTACTTC
>TRBV27|-|TRBD1|TRBJ1-1
CASSPLTGGNTEAFF
TGTGCCAGCAGTCCCCTGACAGGGGGGAACACTGAAGCTTTCTTT
>TRBV9|once|TRBD2|TRBJ2-7
CASSVACGLLAGGHSYEQYF
TGTGCCAGCAGCGTAGCGTGTGGGCTACTAGCGGGAGGACACTCCTACGAGCAGTACTTC
>TRBV6-1|-|-|TRBJ2-1
CASSEWGYEQFF
TGTGCCAGCAGTGAATGGGGGTATGAGCAGTTCTTC
>TRBV28|-|-|TRBJ2-7
CASRGLSYEQYF
TGTGCCAGCAGGGGACTTTCTTACGAGCAGTACTTC
>TRBV4-3|-|TRBD1|TRBJ2-1
CASSQGPQGADEQFF
TGCGCCAGCAGCCAAGGCCCTCAGGGGGCGGATGAGCAGTTCTTC
>TRBV11-2|-|TRBD2|TRBJ2-3
CASSPGLAGLRTDTQYF
TGTGCCAGCAGCCCCGGGTTAGCGGGCCTTCGCACAGATACGCAGTATTTT
>TRBV7-8|-|-|TRBJ2-7
CASSLGREVPTLF
TGTGCCAGCAGCTTAGGCCGAGAGGTCCCGACCCTTTTC
>TRBV28|-|-|TRBJ1-2
CASSLGQLNYGYTF
TGTGCCAGCAGTTTAGGACAGCTCAACTATGGCTACACCTTC
>TRBV29-1|-|TRBD2|TRBJ2-1
CSVSLAGGPGDEQFF
TGCAGCGTTTCTCTAGCGGGAGGGCCTGGGGATGAGCAGTTCTTC
>TRBV7-9|-|TRBD1|TRBJ2-3
CASSSRDSYTQYF
TGTGCCAGCAGCTCCCGGGACAGCTATACGCAGTATTTT
>TRBV5-1|-|TRBD1|TRBJ2-3
CASSPTRKGQVGPDTQYF
TGCGCCAGCAGCCCGACCCGGAAGGGACAGGTTGGGCCAGATACGCAGTATTTT
>TRBV27|-|-|TRBJ2-5
CARPKTPHQGPQETQYF
TGTGCCAGACCAAAAACCCCCCACCAGGGTCCCCAAGAGACCCAGTACTTC
>TRBV7-8|-|-|TRBJ2-2
CASSLAQGHPGELFF
TGTGCCAGCAGCTTAGCGCAGGGTCATCCCGGGGAGCTGTTTTTT
>TRBV6-6|-|-|TRBJ1-5
CASSYEQTSNQPQHF
TGTGCCAGCAGTTACGAACAAACTAGCAATCAGCCCCAGCATTTT
>TRBV11-2|-|TRBD2|TRBJ2-7
CASSLDRPAGAYEQYF
TGTGCCAGCAGCTTAGATAGGCCAGCGGGAGCCTACGAGCAGTACTTC
>TRBV27|-|-|TRBJ2-7
CASSSPSVPSYEQYF
TGTGCCAGCAGTTCTCCTAGCGTACCGTCCTACGAGCAGTACTTC
>TRBV10-3|-|-|TRBJ1-4
CAISAQQINEKLFF
TGTGCCATCAGTGCTCAACAAATTAATGAAAAACTGTTTTTT
>TRBV27|once|-|TRBJ1-5
CASSFYPEDQPQHF
TGTGCCAGCAGTTTTTACCCCGAGGATCAGCCCCAGCATTTT
>TRBV6-1|-|-|TRBJ1-1
CASRRNTEAFF
TGTGCCAGCCGGAGGAACACTGAAGCTTTCTTT
>TRBV11-3|-|-|TRBJ1-5
CASSLPSIGRNQPQHF
TGTGCCAGCAGCTTACCCTCTATCGGGCGCAATCAGCCCCAGCATTTT
>TRBV10-2|-|-|TRBJ2-1
CASSESSWLYNEQFF
TGCGCCAGCAGTGAGTCGAGCTGGTTGTACAATGAGCAGTTCTTC